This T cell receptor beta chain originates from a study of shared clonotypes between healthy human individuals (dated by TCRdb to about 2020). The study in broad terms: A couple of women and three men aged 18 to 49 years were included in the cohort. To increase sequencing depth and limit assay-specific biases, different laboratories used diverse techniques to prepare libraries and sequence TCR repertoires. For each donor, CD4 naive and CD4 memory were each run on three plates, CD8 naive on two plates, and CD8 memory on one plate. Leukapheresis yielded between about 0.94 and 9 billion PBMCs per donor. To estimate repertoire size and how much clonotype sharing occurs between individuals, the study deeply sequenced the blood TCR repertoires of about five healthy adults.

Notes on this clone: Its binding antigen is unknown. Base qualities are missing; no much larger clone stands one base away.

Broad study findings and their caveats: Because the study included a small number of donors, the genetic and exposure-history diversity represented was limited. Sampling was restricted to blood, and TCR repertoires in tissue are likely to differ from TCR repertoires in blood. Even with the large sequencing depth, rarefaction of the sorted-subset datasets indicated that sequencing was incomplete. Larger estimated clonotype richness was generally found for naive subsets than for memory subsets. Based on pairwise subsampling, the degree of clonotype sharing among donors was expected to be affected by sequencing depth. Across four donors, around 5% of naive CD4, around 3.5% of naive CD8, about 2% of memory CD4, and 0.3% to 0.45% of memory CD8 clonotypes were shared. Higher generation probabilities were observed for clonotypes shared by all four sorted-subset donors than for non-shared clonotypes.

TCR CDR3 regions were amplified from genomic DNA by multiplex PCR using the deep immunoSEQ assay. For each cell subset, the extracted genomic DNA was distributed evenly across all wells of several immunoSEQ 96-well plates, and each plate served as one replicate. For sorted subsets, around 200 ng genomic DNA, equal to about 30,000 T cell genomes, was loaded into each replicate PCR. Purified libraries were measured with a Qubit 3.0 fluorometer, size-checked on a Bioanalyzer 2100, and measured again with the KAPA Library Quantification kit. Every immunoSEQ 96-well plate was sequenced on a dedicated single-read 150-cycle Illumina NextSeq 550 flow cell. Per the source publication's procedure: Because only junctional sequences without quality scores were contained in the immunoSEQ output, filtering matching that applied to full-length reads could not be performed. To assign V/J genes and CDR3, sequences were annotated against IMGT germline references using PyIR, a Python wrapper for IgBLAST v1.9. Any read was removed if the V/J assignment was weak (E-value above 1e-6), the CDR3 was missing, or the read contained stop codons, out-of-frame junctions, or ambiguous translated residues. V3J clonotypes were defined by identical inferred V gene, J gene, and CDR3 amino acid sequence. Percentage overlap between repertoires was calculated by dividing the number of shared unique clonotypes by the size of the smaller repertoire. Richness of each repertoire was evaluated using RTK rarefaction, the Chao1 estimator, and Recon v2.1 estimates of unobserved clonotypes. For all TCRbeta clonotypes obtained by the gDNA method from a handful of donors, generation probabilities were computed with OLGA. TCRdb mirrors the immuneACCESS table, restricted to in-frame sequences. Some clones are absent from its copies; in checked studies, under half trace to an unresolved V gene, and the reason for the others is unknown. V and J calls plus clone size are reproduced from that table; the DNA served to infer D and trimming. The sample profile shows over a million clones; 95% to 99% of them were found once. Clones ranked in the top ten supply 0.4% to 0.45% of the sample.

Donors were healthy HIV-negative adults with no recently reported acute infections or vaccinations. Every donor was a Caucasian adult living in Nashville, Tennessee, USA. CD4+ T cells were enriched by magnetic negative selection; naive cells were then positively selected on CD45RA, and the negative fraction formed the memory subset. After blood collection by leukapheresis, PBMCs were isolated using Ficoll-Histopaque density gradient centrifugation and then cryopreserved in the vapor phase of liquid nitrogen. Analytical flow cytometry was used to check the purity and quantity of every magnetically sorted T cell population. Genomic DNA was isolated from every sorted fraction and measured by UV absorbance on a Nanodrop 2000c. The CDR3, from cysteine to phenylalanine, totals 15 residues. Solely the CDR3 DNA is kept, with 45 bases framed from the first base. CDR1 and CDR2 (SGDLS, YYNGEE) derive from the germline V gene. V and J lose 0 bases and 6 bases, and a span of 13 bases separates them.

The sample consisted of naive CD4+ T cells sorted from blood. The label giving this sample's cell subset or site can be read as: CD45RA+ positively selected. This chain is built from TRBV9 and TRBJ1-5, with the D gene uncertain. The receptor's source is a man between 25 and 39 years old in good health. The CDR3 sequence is CASSVDVGSGQPQHF. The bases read TGTGCCAGCAGCGTAGACGTAGGATCAGGTCAGCCCCAGCATTTT.